This T cell receptor (beta chain) appears in the sequencing data of a study of T cells in localized non-small cell lung cancer. Study results and limitations: Longer overall survival was linked to higher blood T cell density. For the top 100 tumor clones, a median around 55 also appeared in adjacent lung.

As regards this clone: Antigen unknown.

Measured with immunoSEQ multiplex PCR; TCRdb has only the in-frame clones, and not every one. The sample includes 100,000 to 150,000 clones, around 89% of them seen just once. There are 13 residues in the CDR3. Germline V gene data show CDR1 as MNHNS and CDR2 as SASEGT. Trimming took 8 bases from V and 6 from J; bases not matched to a gene: 8. This chain links TRBV6-1 with TRBJ2-7, with 9 bases fitting TRBD1. This receptor was obtained from a female donor older than 55 with stage I lung adenocarcinoma. Here the sequenced sample was peripheral blood, taken before any cancer treatment. In DNA form, the CDR3 reads TGTGCCAGCGGATACAGGGGGCTAGCCGAGCAGTACTTC. Translated: CASGYRGLAEQYF.